The rows below give T cell receptor beta chains drawn from one sample of a study of monozygotic twins with inflammatory bowel disease. No DNA is given; TCRdb re-called the 5' RACE reads and lists each CDR3 protein once. Its table lists some 300,000 distinct CDR3 sequences. Sequencing was done on a sample of blood. These receptors originate from a human donor with ulcerative colitis or Crohn's disease, or a healthy co-twin of an affected twin (not recorded which). CDR3s include the opening cysteine and the closing phenylalanine or tryptophan. The order of the fields is CDR3 protein, CDR3 length, J gene, V gene.

CDR3: CASSLEGVGAGANVLTF
length: 17
J: TRBJ2-6
V: TRBV27

CDR3: CASSLAEGMGTQYF
length: 14
J: TRBJ2-5
V: TRBV7-9

CDR3: CTPGVPRRGPSYEQYF
length: 16
J: TRBJ2-7
V: TRBV20-1

CDR3: CASTDWSNQPQHF
length: 13
J: TRBJ1-5
V: TRBV6-2/TRBV6-3

CDR3: CSARDRGAEARSSYNEQFF
length: 19
J: TRBJ2-1
V: TRBV20-1

CDR3: CASSPGTGRNTGELFF
length: 16
J: TRBJ2-2
V: TRBV11-1

CDR3: CSARGRGPYEQYF
length: 13
J: TRBJ2-7
V: TRBV20-1

CDR3: CASSLLASGELFF
length: 13
J: TRBJ2-2
V: TRBV5-4

CDR3: CSARAPNTGTGSYEQYF
length: 17
J: TRBJ2-7
V: TRBV20-1

CDR3: CASGSQGQGAREQYF
length: 15
J: TRBJ2-7
V: TRBV7-2

CDR3: CASRLAGYQETQYF
length: 14
J: TRBJ2-5
V: TRBV28

CDR3: CASSRDPGGLAGELFF
length: 16
J: TRBJ2-2
V: TRBV7-7

CDR3: CASSPHVAGTKSSYNEQFF
length: 19
J: TRBJ2-1
V: TRBV3-1

CDR3: CASRAYSGTSYEQYF
length: 15
J: TRBJ2-7
V: TRBV7-2

CDR3: CSAKVWGEAFF
length: 11
J: TRBJ1-1
V: TRBV20-1

CDR3: CASSFGTDYGYTF
length: 13
J: TRBJ1-2
V: TRBV7-9

CDR3: CASNRQGRNNEQFF
length: 14
J: TRBJ2-1
V: TRBV5-1

CDR3: CASSLGQGGYEQYF
length: 14
J: TRBJ2-7
V: TRBV18

CDR3: CASTRDRGGSPLHF
length: 14
J: TRBJ1-6
V: TRBV4-3

CDR3: CASSSPLLAGSTDTQYF
length: 17
J: TRBJ2-3
V: TRBV7-2

CDR3: CASSPGPASSYEQYF
length: 15
J: TRBJ2-7
V: TRBV7-9

CDR3: CAISEPRYEQYF
length: 12
J: TRBJ2-7
V: TRBV10-3

CDR3: CASSQQTGNYGYTF
length: 14
J: TRBJ1-2
V: TRBV4-1

CDR3: CASRKKNTGELFF
length: 13
J: TRBJ2-2
V: TRBV6-5

CDR3: CASTRGGNTGELFF
length: 14
J: TRBJ2-2
V: TRBV28

CDR3: CASSYNGKHNEQFF
length: 14
J: TRBJ2-1
V: TRBV6-5

CDR3: CASSRRRGTNEKLFF
length: 15
J: TRBJ1-4
V: TRBV6-1

CDR3: CASSESVGFQPQHF
length: 14
J: TRBJ1-5
V: TRBV25-1

CDR3: CASSEDILYEQYF
length: 13
J: TRBJ2-7
V: TRBV25-1

CDR3: CASSQGQYDTEAFF
length: 14
J: TRBJ1-1
V: TRBV18

CDR3: CASSSQTGTASPLHF
length: 15
J: TRBJ1-6
V: TRBV12-3/TRBV12-4

CDR3: CASELPLGTGVHEQYF
length: 16
J: TRBJ2-7
V: TRBV28

CDR3: CASSLQGLNEKLFF
length: 14
J: TRBJ1-4
V: TRBV2

CDR3: CASSGKPGQAYYEQYF
length: 16
J: TRBJ2-7
V: TRBV5-1

CDR3: CASSLSHKGFSEQYF
length: 15
J: TRBJ2-7
V: TRBV7-8

CDR3: CATKPGLTYNEQFF
length: 14
J: TRBJ2-1
V: TRBV28

CDR3: CASTPHPSANYNEQFF
length: 16
J: TRBJ2-1
V: TRBV12-3/TRBV12-4

CDR3: CASRPGPSYEQYF
length: 13
J: TRBJ2-7
V: TRBV12-3/TRBV12-4

CDR3: CASSFPGTENIQYF
length: 14
J: TRBJ2-4
V: TRBV5-1

CDR3: CASSLFRADSYEQYF
length: 15
J: TRBJ2-7
V: TRBV12-3/TRBV12-4

CDR3: CASSLVPGLANTGELFF
length: 17
J: TRBJ2-2
V: TRBV5-1

CDR3: CATSAGNTIYF
length: 11
J: TRBJ1-3
V: TRBV10-3

CDR3: CASSPPGLGQETQYF
length: 15
J: TRBJ2-5
V: TRBV18

CDR3: CSARVGLAGLTDTQYF
length: 16
J: TRBJ2-3
V: TRBV20-1

CDR3: CASSLGTGRETQYF
length: 14
J: TRBJ2-5
V: TRBV5-1

CDR3: CASSPPGLGSYEQYF
length: 15
J: TRBJ2-7
V: TRBV3-1

CDR3: CASSLVTNQPQHF
length: 13
J: TRBJ1-5
V: TRBV12-3/TRBV12-4

CDR3: CASSPDRSFEAFF
length: 13
J: TRBJ1-1
V: TRBV4-3

CDR3: CASSDPGLAGAYSSYEQYF
length: 19
J: TRBJ2-7
V: TRBV6-1

CDR3: CSARRTSGREGGELFF
length: 16
J: TRBJ2-2
V: TRBV20-1

CDR3: CSARVQSSYEQYF
length: 13
J: TRBJ2-7
V: TRBV20-1

CDR3: CASSLEIYRVGADTQYF
length: 17
J: TRBJ2-3
V: TRBV7-2

CDR3: CASSGDGGIQYF
length: 12
J: TRBJ2-4
V: TRBV9

CDR3: CASSQAVSGGAVDTQYF
length: 17
J: TRBJ2-3
V: TRBV4-3

CDR3: CASTERGGLVNEQFF
length: 15
J: TRBJ2-1
V: TRBV2

CDR3: CASSSTAGGVSEQYF
length: 15
J: TRBJ2-7
V: TRBV5-1

CDR3: CASSPRGTTPQETQYF
length: 16
J: TRBJ2-5
V: TRBV4-2

CDR3: CASSLTGRTYEQYF
length: 14
J: TRBJ2-7
V: TRBV27

CDR3: CATSRGSKGLSTEAFF
length: 16
J: TRBJ1-1
V: TRBV15